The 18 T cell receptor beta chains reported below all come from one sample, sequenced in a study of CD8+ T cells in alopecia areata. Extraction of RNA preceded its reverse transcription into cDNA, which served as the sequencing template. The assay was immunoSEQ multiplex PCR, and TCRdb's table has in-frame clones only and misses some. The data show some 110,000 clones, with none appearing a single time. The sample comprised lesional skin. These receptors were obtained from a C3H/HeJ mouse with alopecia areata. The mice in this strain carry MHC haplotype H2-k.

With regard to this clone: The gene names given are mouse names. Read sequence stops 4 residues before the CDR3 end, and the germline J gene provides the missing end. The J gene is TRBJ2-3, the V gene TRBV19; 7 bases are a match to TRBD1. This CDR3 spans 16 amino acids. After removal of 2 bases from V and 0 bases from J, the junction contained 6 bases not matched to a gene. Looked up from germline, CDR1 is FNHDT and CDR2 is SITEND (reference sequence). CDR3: CASSILDRESAETLYF. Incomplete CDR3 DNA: TGTGCCAGCAGTATCCTAGACAGGGAGAGTGCAGAA.

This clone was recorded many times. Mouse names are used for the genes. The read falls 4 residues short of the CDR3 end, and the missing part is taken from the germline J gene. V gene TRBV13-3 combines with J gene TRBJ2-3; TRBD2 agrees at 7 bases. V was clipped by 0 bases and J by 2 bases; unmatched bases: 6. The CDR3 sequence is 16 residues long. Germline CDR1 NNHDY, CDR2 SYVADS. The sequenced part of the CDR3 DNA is TGTGCCAGCAGTGATGACCGGGGGGGATCTGCAGAA. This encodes CASSDDRGGSAE. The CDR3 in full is CASSDDRGGSAETLYF.

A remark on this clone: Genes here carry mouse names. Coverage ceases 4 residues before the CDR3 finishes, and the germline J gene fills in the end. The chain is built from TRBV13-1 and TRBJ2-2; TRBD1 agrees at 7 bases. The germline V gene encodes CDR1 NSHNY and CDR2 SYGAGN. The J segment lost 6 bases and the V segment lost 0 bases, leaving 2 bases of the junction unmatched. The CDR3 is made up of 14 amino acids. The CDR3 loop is CASSDAGGSGQLYF. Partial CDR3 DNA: TGTGCCAGCAGTGATGCAGGGGGTTCCGGG.

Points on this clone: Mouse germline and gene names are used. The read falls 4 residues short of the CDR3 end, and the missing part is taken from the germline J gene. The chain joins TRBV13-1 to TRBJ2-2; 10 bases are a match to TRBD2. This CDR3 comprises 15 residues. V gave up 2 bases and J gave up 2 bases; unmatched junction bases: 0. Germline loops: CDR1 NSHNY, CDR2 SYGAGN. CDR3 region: CASSELGGNTGQLYF. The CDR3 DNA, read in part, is TGTGCCAGCAGTGAACTGGGGGGGAACACCGGG.

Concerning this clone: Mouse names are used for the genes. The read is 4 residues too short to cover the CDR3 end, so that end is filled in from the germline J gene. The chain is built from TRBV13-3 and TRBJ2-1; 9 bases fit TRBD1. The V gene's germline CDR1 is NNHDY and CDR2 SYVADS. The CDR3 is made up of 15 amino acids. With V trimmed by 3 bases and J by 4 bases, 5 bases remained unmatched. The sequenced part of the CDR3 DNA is TGTGCCAGCAGTGGTTACAGGGGGCGGTATGCT. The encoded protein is CASSGYRGRYA. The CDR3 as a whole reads CASSGYRGRYAEQFF.

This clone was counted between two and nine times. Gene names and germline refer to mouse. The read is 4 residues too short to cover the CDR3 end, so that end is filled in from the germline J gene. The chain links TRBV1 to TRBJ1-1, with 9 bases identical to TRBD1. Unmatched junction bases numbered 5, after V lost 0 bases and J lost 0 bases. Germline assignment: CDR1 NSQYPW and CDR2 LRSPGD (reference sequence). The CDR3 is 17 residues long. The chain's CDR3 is CTCSADWDRVANTEVFF. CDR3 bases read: TGCACCTGCAGTGCAGATTGGGACAGGGTTGCAAACACA.

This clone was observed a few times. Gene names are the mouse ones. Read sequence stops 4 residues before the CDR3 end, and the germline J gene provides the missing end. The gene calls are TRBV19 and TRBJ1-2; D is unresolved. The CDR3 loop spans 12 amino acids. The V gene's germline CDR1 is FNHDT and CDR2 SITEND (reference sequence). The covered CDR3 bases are TGTGCCAGCAGTTTCTGGGGAGGC. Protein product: CASSFWGG. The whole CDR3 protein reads CASSFWGGDYTF.

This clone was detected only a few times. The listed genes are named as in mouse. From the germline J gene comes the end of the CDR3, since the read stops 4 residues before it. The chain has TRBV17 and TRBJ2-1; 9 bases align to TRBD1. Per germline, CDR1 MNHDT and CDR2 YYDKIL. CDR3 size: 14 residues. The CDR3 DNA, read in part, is TGTGCTAGCAGTAGAAGGACAGGGGTGGCT. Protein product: CASSRRTGVA. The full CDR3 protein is CASSRRTGVAEQFF.

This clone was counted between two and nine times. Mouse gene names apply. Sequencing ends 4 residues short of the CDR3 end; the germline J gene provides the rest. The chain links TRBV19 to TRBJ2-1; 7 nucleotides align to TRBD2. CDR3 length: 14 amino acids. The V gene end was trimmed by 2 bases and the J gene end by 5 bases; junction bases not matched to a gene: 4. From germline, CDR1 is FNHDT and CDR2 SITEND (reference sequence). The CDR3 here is CASSMPGGDAEQFF. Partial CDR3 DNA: TGTGCCAGCAGTATGCCGGGGGGGGATGCT.

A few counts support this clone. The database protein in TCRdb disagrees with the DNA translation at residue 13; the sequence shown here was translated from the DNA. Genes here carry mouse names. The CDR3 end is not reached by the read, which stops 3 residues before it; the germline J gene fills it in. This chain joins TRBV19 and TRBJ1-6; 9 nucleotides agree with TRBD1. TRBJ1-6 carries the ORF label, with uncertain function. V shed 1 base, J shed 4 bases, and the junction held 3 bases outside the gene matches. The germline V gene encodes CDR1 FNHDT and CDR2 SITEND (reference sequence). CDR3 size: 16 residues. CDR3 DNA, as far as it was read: TGTGCCAGCAGTATATTGGGACAGGGATATAATTCGCCC. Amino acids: CASSILGQGYNSP. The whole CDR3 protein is CASSILGQGYNSPLYF.

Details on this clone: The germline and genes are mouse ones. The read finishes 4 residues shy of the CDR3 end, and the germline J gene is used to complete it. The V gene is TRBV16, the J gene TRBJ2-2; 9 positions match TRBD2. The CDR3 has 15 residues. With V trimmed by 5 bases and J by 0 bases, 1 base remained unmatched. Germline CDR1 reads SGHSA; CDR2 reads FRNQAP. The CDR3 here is CASSAGGANTGQLYF. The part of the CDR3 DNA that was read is TGTGCAAGCAGCGCTGGGGGGGCAAACACCGGG.

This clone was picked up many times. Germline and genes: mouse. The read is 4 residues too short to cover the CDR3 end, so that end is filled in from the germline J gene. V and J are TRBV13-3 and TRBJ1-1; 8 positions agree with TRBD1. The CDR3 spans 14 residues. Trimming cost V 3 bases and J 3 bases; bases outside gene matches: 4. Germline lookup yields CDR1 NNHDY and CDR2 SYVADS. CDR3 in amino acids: CASSAGGAYTEVFF. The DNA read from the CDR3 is TGTGCCAGCAGTGCAGGGGGCGCGTACACA.

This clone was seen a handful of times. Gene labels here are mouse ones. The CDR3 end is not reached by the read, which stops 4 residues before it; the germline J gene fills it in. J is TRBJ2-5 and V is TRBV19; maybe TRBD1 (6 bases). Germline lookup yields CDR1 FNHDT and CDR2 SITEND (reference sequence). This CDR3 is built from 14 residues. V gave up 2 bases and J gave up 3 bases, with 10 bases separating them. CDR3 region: CASSMETGQDTQYF. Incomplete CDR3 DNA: TGTGCCAGCAGTATGGAGACAGGACAAGAC.

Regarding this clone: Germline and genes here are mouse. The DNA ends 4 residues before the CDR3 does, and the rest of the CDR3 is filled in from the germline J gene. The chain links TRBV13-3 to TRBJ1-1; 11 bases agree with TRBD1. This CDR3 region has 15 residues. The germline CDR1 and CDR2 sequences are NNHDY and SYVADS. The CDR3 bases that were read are TGTGCCAGCAGTGAGGAGGACAGGGGGCGCGAA. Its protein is CASSEEDRGRE. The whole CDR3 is CASSEEDRGREEVFF.

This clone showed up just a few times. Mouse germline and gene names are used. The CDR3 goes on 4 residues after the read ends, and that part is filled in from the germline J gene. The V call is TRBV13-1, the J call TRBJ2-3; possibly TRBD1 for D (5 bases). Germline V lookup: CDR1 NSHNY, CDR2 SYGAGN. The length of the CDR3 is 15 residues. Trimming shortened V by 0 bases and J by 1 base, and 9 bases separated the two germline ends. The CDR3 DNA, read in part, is TGTGCCAGCAGTGATGCAGCCAGGGGTGCAGAA. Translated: CASSDAARGAE. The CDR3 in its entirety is CASSDAARGAETLYF.

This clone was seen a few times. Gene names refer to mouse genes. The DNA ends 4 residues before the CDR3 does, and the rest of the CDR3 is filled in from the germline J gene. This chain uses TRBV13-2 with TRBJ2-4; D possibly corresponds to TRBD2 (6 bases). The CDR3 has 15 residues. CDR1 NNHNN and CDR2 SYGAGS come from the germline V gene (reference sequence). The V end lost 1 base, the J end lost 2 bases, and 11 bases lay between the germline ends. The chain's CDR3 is CASGDPRGDQNTLYF. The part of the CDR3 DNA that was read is TGTGCCAGCGGTGATCCCCGGGGGGATCAAAAC.

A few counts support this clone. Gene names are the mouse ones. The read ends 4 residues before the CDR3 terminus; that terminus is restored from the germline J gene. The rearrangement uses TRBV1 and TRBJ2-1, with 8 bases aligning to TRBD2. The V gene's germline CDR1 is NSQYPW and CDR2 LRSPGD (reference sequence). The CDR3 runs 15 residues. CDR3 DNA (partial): TGCACCTGCAGTGCAGCCTGGGGGGTCCCCGCT. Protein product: CTCSAAWGVPA. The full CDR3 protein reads CTCSAAWGVPAEQFF.

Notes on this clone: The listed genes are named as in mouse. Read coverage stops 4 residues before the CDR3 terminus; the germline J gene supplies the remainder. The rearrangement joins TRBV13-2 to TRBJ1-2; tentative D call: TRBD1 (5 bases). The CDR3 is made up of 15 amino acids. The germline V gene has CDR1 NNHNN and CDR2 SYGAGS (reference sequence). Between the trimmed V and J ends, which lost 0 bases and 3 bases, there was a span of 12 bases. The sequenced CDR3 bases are TGTGCCAGCGGTGATGCCGGCAGGGAGGACTCC. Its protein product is CASGDAGREDS. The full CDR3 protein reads CASGDAGREDSDYTF.